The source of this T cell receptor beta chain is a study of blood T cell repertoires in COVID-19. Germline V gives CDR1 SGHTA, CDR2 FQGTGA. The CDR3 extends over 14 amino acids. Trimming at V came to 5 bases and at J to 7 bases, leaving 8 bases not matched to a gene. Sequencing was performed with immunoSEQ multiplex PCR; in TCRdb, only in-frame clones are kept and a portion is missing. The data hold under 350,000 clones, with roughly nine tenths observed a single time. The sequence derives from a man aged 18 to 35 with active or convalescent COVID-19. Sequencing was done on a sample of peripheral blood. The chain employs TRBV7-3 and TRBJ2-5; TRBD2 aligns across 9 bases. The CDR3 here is CASSPSGTAGTQYF. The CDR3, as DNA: TGTGCCAGCAGCCCTAGCGGGACCGCCGGGACCCAGTACTTC. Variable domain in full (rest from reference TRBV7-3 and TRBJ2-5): GAGVSQTPSNKVTEKGKYVELRCDPISGHTALYWYRQSLGQGPEFLIYFQGTGAADDSGLPNDRFFAVRPEGSVSTLKIQRTERGDSAVYLCASSPSGTAGTQYFGPGTRLLVL.